This is a list of T cell receptor beta chains from one sample in a study of cytomegalovirus exposure and HLA in healthy donors. TCRdb's copy holds only in-frame clones and misses some; the assay was immunoSEQ multiplex PCR. Its listing shows tens of thousands of clones. The sample comprised PBMCs. These receptors were taken from a man in his forties or fifties in good health and CMV-seropositive. The CDR3 runs from the conserved cysteine through the conserved F or W. A D gene is named only where the DNA matches it firmly.

TRBV20-1	NA	TRBJ2-1	CSAPRGYEQFF	TGCAGTGCTCCCAGGGGTTATGAGCAGTTCTTC
TRBV5-6	NA	TRBJ1-4	CASSSVTTNEKLFF	TGTGCCAGCAGCTCGGTTACAACTAATGAAAAACTGTTTTTT
TRBV29-1	TRBD2	TRBJ2-1	CSAQMSGTNEQFF	TGCAGCGCCCAGATGAGCGGGACCAATGAGCAGTTCTTC
TRBV14	TRBD2	TRBJ2-3	CASSPRRLAADTQYF	TGTGCCAGCAGCCCGAGGCGACTAGCAGCAGATACGCAGTATTTT
TRBV19	NA	TRBJ1-1	CASSIEGGPMNTEAFF	TGTGCCAGTAGTATAGAAGGGGGACCTATGAACACTGAAGCTTTCTTT
TRBV2	TRBD2	TRBJ2-7	CASSEGSSGSSYEQYF	TGTGCCAGCAGTGAAGGTTCTAGCGGGAGCTCCTACGAGCAGTACTTC
TRBV4-1	NA	TRBJ2-3	CASSQAGSRVTDTQYF	TGCGCCAGCAGCCAAGCTGGGAGTAGGGTTACAGATACGCAGTATTTT
TRBV15	NA	TRBJ1-4	CATSGRGTNEKLFF	TGTGCCACCTCCGGGCGGGGGACTAATGAAAAACTGTTTTTT
TRBV7-9	NA	TRBJ1-2	CASSPRDTLTILYGYTF	TGTGCCAGCAGCCCAAGGGACACCCTAACCATCCTCTATGGCTACACCTTC
TRBV11-2	TRBD2	TRBJ2-7	CASSLDPSGYYEQYF	TGTGCCAGCAGCTTAGATCCTAGCGGATACTACGAGCAGTACTTC
TRBV11-3	NA	TRBJ2-3	CASSLHGLANTQYF	TGTGCCAGCAGCTTACATGGGCTAGCGAATACGCAGTATTTT
TRBV19	NA	TRBJ2-7	CASSSGGAAYEQYF	TGTGCCAGTAGTAGCGGCGGGGCCGCGTACGAGCAGTACTTC
TRBV5-1	NA	TRBJ1-3	CASSLVGAGNTIYF	TGCGCCAGCAGCTTGGTAGGGGCTGGAAACACCATATATTTT
TRBV20-1	NA	TRBJ2-1	CSSPSRNEQFF	TGCAGTTCCCCAAGCAGGAATGAGCAGTTCTTC
TRBV2	TRBD2	TRBJ2-1	CASSLAGGSFNEQFF	TGTGCCAGCAGCTTAGCGGGCGGGTCTTTCAATGAGCAGTTCTTC
TRBV27	TRBD2	TRBJ2-7	CASSRQTSGFYEQYF	TGTGCCAGCAGTCGCCAGACTAGCGGATTCTACGAGCAGTACTTC
TRBV4-2	NA	TRBJ2-3	CASSQVGSGLAADTQYF	TGTGCCAGCAGCCAAGTGGGGTCTGGGCTAGCCGCCGATACGCAGTATTTT
TRBV25-1	NA	TRBJ1-2	CASSGQIHGYTF	TGTGCCAGCAGTGGACAGATTCATGGCTACACCTTC
TRBV9	TRBD2	TRBJ2-3	CASSVEGLATDTQYF	TGTGCCAGCAGCGTAGAAGGACTAGCAACAGATACGCAGTATTTT
TRBV5-4	NA	TRBJ2-7	CASSLGGTSYYEQYF	TGTGCCAGCAGCTTGGGCGGGACCTCCTACTACGAGCAGTACTTC
TRBV11-3	NA	TRBJ1-1	CASSLERAGAFF	TGTGCCAGCAGCTTAGAGAGGGCTGGGGCTTTCTTT
TRBV28	TRBD1	TRBJ1-5	CASSFRQGKYQPQHF	TGTGCCAGCAGTTTCCGACAGGGTAAATATCAGCCCCAGCATTTT
TRBV6-1	TRBD2	TRBJ2-1	CASSDRTSGLSEQFF	TGTGCCAGCAGTGACCGGACTAGCGGCCTTAGTGAGCAGTTCTTC
TRBV7-9	NA	TRBJ2-1	CASSPRGGSSYNEQFF	TGTGCCAGCAGCCCCAGAGGAGGTAGCTCCTACAATGAGCAGTTCTTC
TRBV19	NA	TRBJ1-5	CASSIKGAGNQPQHF	TGTGCCAGTAGTATTAAAGGGGCAGGCAATCAGCCCCAGCATTTT
TRBV18	TRBD2	TRBJ2-1	CASSPPGGSGGNEQFF	TGTGCCAGCTCACCCCCTGGCGGGAGTGGTGGCAATGAGCAGTTCTTC
TRBV11-2	NA	TRBJ2-3	CASSSWLGLVPDTQYF	TGTGCCAGCAGCTCCTGGTTGGGGCTAGTTCCAGATACGCAGTATTTT
TRBV18	TRBD1	TRBJ1-2	CASSPPVSRGLGSGYTF	TGTGCCAGCTCACCACCCGTGAGTAGGGGGCTCGGGAGTGGCTACACCTTC
TRBV5-1	TRBD1	TRBJ1-1	CASSLGDRLNTEAFF	TGCGCCAGCAGCTTGGGGGACAGATTGAACACTGAAGCTTTCTTT
TRBV18	NA	TRBJ1-2	CASSPAAQAAGNYGYTF	TGTGCCAGCTCGCCGGCCGCTCAGGCAGCAGGAAACTATGGCTACACCTTC
TRBV4-1	NA	TRBJ1-2	CASSRPGGVNYGYTF	TGCGCCAGCAGCCGTCCCGGGGGGGTAAACTATGGCTACACCTTC
TRBV4-1	TRBD1	TRBJ1-5	CASSQDPTGDQPQHF	TGCGCCAGCAGCCAAGATCCGACAGGGGATCAGCCCCAGCATTTT
TRBV29-1	NA	TRBJ1-1	CSVVTGTMNTEAFF	TGCAGCGTTGTCACAGGGACTATGAACACTGAAGCTTTCTTT
TRBV18	TRBD1	TRBJ1-1	CASSPRQGERAFF	TGTGCCAGCTCACCACGACAGGGTGAAAGGGCTTTCTTT
TRBV4-1	TRBD1	TRBJ2-2	CASRHGQGRGELFF	TGCGCCAGCAGACACGGACAGGGGAGGGGGGAGCTGTTTTTT
TRBV19	TRBD1	TRBJ1-1	CASTPGQDNTEAFF	TGTGCCAGTACCCCGGGACAGGACAACACTGAAGCTTTCTTT
TRBV19	NA	TRBJ1-2	CASSLNYGYTF	TGTGCCAGTAGTTTAAACTATGGCTACACCTTC
TRBV6-1	TRBD2	TRBJ2-5	CASSARLAGQETQYF	TGTGCCAGCAGTGCGAGACTAGCGGGTCAAGAGACCCAGTACTTC
TRBV30	NA	TRBJ1-6	CAWNNLNSPLHF	TGTGCCTGGAATAACCTAAATTCACCCCTCCACTTT
TRBV6-1	TRBD1	TRBJ1-5	CASSEGGQGYSNQPQHF	TGTGCCAGCAGTGAAGGGGGACAGGGTTATAGCAATCAGCCCCAGCATTTT
TRBV7-2	NA	TRBJ1-1	CASSPWGGTEAFF	TGTGCCAGCAGCCCGTGGGGGGGCACTGAAGCTTTCTTT
TRBV6-5	TRBD2	TRBJ2-1	CASSYASGSFEQFF	TGTGCCAGCAGTTACGCTAGCGGGAGTTTTGAGCAGTTCTTC
TRBV27	TRBD1	TRBJ1-1	CASRRQGNTEAFF	TGTGCCAGCAGACGACAGGGGAACACTGAAGCTTTCTTT
TRBV5-1	NA	TRBJ2-1	CASSALGTAQGNEQFF	TGCGCCAGCAGCGCCCTCGGGACGGCCCAGGGGAATGAGCAGTTCTTC
TRBV6-1	NA	TRBJ1-5	CASSGQSSNQPQHF	TGTGCCAGCAGCGGACAGTCTAGCAATCAGCCCCAGCATTTT
TRBV7-2	NA	TRBJ2-7	CASSFQRPYEQYF	TGTGCCAGCAGCTTTCAGCGGCCGTACGAGCAGTACTTC